A single sample gave rise to the 24 T cell receptor beta chains below, sequenced in a study of CD8+ T cells in alopecia areata. The authors extracted RNA and reverse transcribed it into cDNA as the sequencing template. Produced via immunoSEQ multiplex PCR; TCRdb's table is partial and in-frame only. This sample has roughly 190,000 clones, with roughly 60% found just once. Treatment here: oral pan-JAK inhibitor, 5-10 mg twice daily. This specimen was CD4+ T cells sorted from blood, taken at week 24, from a patient treated with tofacitinib. Receptors originate from a human donor with alopecia areata.

The V and J genes are TRBV7-2 and TRBJ1-2; D is uncertain. Germline CDR1 SGHTA, CDR2 FQGNSA. CDR3 length equals 17 residues. The V end lost 3 bases, the J end lost 5 bases, and 22 bases lay between the germline ends. The CDR3 sequence: CASSFPRLLPGNYGYTF. In nucleotides, the CDR3 is TGTGCCAGCAGCTTTCCCAGGTTGTTGCCGGGAAATTATGGCTACACCTTC.

The CDR3 nucleotides read TGTGCCAGCAGGGTCCGGGGTCTTAGCTCACCCCTCCACTTT. Protein product: CASRVRGLSSPLHF. The chain links TRBV5-6 to TRBJ1-6, with no clear D. Trimming pared 5 bases from V and 10 bases from J, leaving 16 bases between. Germline CDR1 SGHDT, CDR2 YYEEEE. The CDR3 runs 14 residues.

This clone was seen once. CDR3 sequence: CASSLNRNSYEQYF. The CDR3 DNA reads as TGTGCCAGCAGTTTAAACCGGAACTCCTACGAGCAGTACTTC. The chain carries TRBV27 and TRBJ2-7; D gene ambiguous. The V end was cut by 2 bases, the J end by 0 bases, with 8 bases between. Per the germline V gene, CDR1 is MNHEY and CDR2 is SMNVEV (reference sequence). This CDR3 is built from 14 residues.

The chain uses TRBV29-1 and TRBJ2-3; 9 bases agree with TRBD1. Germline V gene lookup returns CDR1 SQVTM and CDR2 ANQGSEA. This CDR3 is 15 amino acids long. Trimming at V came to 3 bases and at J to 4 bases, leaving 8 bases not matched to a gene. The chain's CDR3 is CSVEPDRGLPDTQYF. The CDR3 bases are TGCAGCGTTGAGCCGGACAGGGGTTTACCAGATACGCAGTATTTT.

The chain uses TRBV27 and TRBJ1-2; possibly TRBD1 for D (5 bases). Germline-derived CDR1 and CDR2 are MNHEY and SMNVEV (reference sequence). The CDR3 is 16 amino acids. Trimming took off 4 bases at V and 4 bases at J, with 19 bases between the two ends. This CDR3 is CASSSYPGGYGYGYTF. CDR3 nucleotides: TGTGCCAGCAGTTCTTACCCCGGGGGGTATGGCTATGGCTACACCTTC.

The chain uses TRBV2 and TRBJ2-1; tentative D call: TRBD2 (6 bases). V lost 0 bases to trimming and J lost 7 bases, with 10 bases between them. The CDR3 is made up of 14 amino acids. CDR1 is SNHLY and CDR2 is FYNNEI in the germline V gene. CDR3 nucleotide sequence: TGTGCCAGCAGTGAAGCGGGGACTCCTAATGAGCAGTTCTTC. Translated, it gives CASSEAGTPNEQFF.

The chain has TRBV6-6 and TRBJ1-2; D unclear. Per germline, CDR1 MNHNY and CDR2 SVGAGI (reference sequence). Deletions cut 4 bases from V and 5 bases from J, with 5 bases between. The CDR3 extends over 11 amino acids. Here the CDR3 reads CASSLEYGYTF. The DNA of the CDR3 is TGTGCCAGCAGTTTGGAGTATGGCTACACCTTC.

This rearrangement joins TRBV5-1 to TRBJ2-2; the D gene is possibly TRBD1 (5 bases). Trimming took 0 bases from V and 5 from J, leaving 8 bases between them. The CDR3 loop spans 14 amino acids. Germline V gene lookup returns CDR1 SGHRS and CDR2 YFSETQ. This CDR3 is CASSLGQLTGELFF. The CDR3 coding sequence is TGCGCCAGCAGCTTGGGACAGTTAACCGGGGAGCTGTTTTTT.

The gene calls are TRBV11-2 and TRBJ1-4, with a weak D call TRBD1 (5 bases). CDR1 and CDR2 (germline): SGHAT, FQNNGV. Trimming removed 5 bases at V and 0 bases at J, with 10 bases between. The CDR3 consists of 15 residues. As DNA, the CDR3 is TGTGCCAGCAGCACTTACAGGACAACTAATGAAAAACTGTTTTTT. Residues: CASSTYRTTNEKLFF.

This chain links TRBV30 with TRBJ2-2, with TRBD1 matching over 8 bases. The germline gives CDR1 GTSNPN, CDR2 SVGIG (reference sequence). This CDR3 contains 14 residues. Trimming cost V 2 bases and J 5 bases; bases outside gene matches: 4. The CDR3 DNA sequence: TGTGCCTGGAGTCACGGACAGGGAACCGGGGAGCTGTTTTTT. Translated, it gives CAWSHGQGTGELFF.

The chain has TRBV19 and TRBJ2-7; 7 nucleotides match TRBD2. V was clipped by 5 bases and J by 3 bases; unmatched bases: 7. This CDR3 has 14 residues. Germline V gene lookup returns CDR1 LNHDA and CDR2 SQIVND (reference sequence). The CDR3 DNA follows: TGTGCCAGTAGTGGTCCTAGCGGAATCTACGAGCAGTACTTC. Translation gives CASSGPSGIYEQYF.

The chain employs TRBV5-1 and TRBJ2-1; 8 nucleotides agree with TRBD2. Germline values: CDR1 SGHRS, CDR2 YFSETQ. The CDR3 covers 15 residues. With 0 bases clipped from V and 7 bases from J, the junction kept 6 bases outside the gene matches. The CDR3 DNA reads as TGCGCCAGCAGCTTGGTAGTAGCGGGGAATAATGAGCAGTTCTTC. Its protein product is CASSLVVAGNNEQFF.

The gene calls are TRBV4-3 and TRBJ2-5; D may correspond to TRBD1 or TRBD2 (5 bases each). V lost 1 base and J lost 4, with 10 bases in between. Per the germline V gene, CDR1 is LGHNA and CDR2 is YSLEER. The CDR3 sequence is 14 residues long. CDR3 in amino acids: CASSQVGAPETQYF. In DNA form, the CDR3 reads TGCGCCAGCAGCCAAGTCGGGGCACCAGAGACCCAGTACTTC.

The chain employs TRBV6-1 and TRBJ1-2; D unclear. CDR1 is MNHNS, CDR2 SASEGT, per germline. There are 16 residues in the CDR3. Trimming cost V 0 bases and J 4 bases, with 15 bases left between them. CDR3 sequence (DNA): TGTGCCAGCAGTGAAGCGCGGGGAGGCATAGCCTATGGCTACACCTTC. It translates to CASSEARGGIAYGYTF.

The chain has TRBV30 and TRBJ2-1; 11 bases line up with TRBD2. The CDR3 totals 16 residues. Germline V gives CDR1 GTSNPN, CDR2 SVGIG (reference sequence). J gave up 7 bases and V 1 base, and 9 bases lay outside the gene matches. CDR3 residues: CAWSAVAGGLGNEQFF. CDR3 DNA sequence: TGTGCCTGGAGTGCGGTAGCGGGGGGGCTGGGGAATGAGCAGTTCTTC.

The rearrangement joins TRBV29-1 to TRBJ1-1, with 8 bases that match TRBD1. CDR1 is SQVTM and CDR2 is ANQGSEA in the germline V gene. This CDR3 region has 13 residues. The J segment lost 5 bases and the V segment lost 4 bases, leaving 6 bases of the junction unmatched. CDR3 region: CSVGPQGGTEAFF. CDR3 DNA: TGCAGCGTTGGACCACAGGGGGGTACTGAAGCTTTCTTT.

This clone was picked up a small number of times. In the same sample, other DNA sequences code for this CDR3. The chain couples TRBV7-2 to TRBJ2-1; TRBD2 aligns across 10 bases. The V segment lost 4 bases and the J segment 2 bases; nucleotides outside the gene matches: 2. CDR3 length: 15 amino acids. In germline, CDR1 is SGHTA, CDR2 FQGNSA. CDR3 sequence: CASSSLAGAYNEQFF. The CDR3 region has the DNA TGTGCCAGCAGCTCTCTAGCGGGGGCCTACAATGAGCAGTTCTTC. The variable domain in full, completed from reference TRBV7-2 and TRBJ2-1, reads GAGVSQSPSNKVTEKGKDVELRCDPISGHTALYWYRQSLGQGLEFLIYFQGNSAPDKSGLPSDRFSAERTGGSVSTLTIQRTQQEDSAVYLCASSSLAGAYNEQFFGPGTRLTVL.

The chain is built from TRBV18 and TRBJ1-2, with unresolved D. The CDR3 length is 15 residues. V was shortened by 3 bases and J by 3 bases, with 14 bases between the two germline ends. The germline V gene has CDR1 KGHSH and CDR2 LQKENI. The CDR3 nucleotides read TGTGCCAGCTCACCTCGGGCAGAACCTTACTATGGCTACACCTTC. This encodes CASSPRAEPYYGYTF.

There are a few counts of this clone. The CDR3 bases are TGCGCCAGCAGCTGGACTAGCGGGGCGAACAATGAGCAGTTCTTC. It translates to CASSWTSGANNEQFF. The genes are TRBV5-1 and TRBJ2-1; 12 bases map to TRBD2. This CDR3 is built from 15 residues. V was clipped by 3 bases and J by 5 bases; unmatched bases: 3. In germline, CDR1 is SGHRS, CDR2 YFSETQ.

The V and J genes are TRBV25-1 and TRBJ1-6; D is unclear. The CDR3 contains 13 residues. Germline CDR1 MGHDK, CDR2 SYGVNS. With 3 bases removed from V and 10 bases from J, the gap between germline ends came to 10 bases. In nucleotides, the CDR3 is TGTGCCAGCAGTGAGAGGGCTGAATCACCCCTCCACTTT. Translated: CASSERAESPLHF.

This clone was counted at least ten times. The rearrangement links TRBV7-9 to TRBJ1-2; weak D call: TRBD1 (5 bases). Trimming took off 4 bases at V and 2 bases at J, with 11 bases between the two ends. The CDR3 length is 14 residues. Germline CDR1 and CDR2: SEHNR and FQNEAQ (reference sequence). The CDR3 DNA reads TGTGCCAGCAGCTCCGACAGCCAGAACTATGGCTACACCTTC. Translating gives CASSSDSQNYGYTF. Based on the CDR3 plus reference TRBV7-9 and TRBJ1-2, the full variable domain is DTGVSQNPRHKITKRGQNVTFRCDPISEHNRLYWYRQTLGQGPEFLTYFQNEAQLEKSRLLSDRFSAERPKGSFSTLEIQRTEQGDSAMYLCASSSDSQNYGYTFGSGTRLTVV.

The chain employs TRBV30 and TRBJ2-1; no definite D call. The CDR3 is 14 residues long. V was pared by 4 bases and J by 2 bases, with 12 bases between. Germline lookup yields CDR1 GTSNPN and CDR2 SVGIG (reference sequence). The CDR3 bases are TGTGCCTGGAACCCCAGCTATCCCTACAATGAGCAGTTCTTC. Its translation is CAWNPSYPYNEQFF.

Only a few counts were recorded for this clone. CDR3 loop: CASSSTANTEAFF. The DNA for the CDR3 is TGTGCCAGTAGTTCGACAGCGAACACTGAAGCTTTCTTT. This chain joins TRBV19 and TRBJ1-1; D might be TRBD1 (5 bases). The CDR3 has 13 residues. Germline lookup yields CDR1 LNHDA and CDR2 SQIVND (reference sequence). V lost 5 bases to trimming and J lost 1 base, with 8 bases between them.

The genes are TRBV29-1 and TRBJ1-2; tentative D call: TRBD1 (6 bases). V gave up 1 base and J gave up 2 bases, with 11 bases separating them. There are 14 residues in the CDR3. Germline values: CDR1 SQVTM, CDR2 ANQGSEA. The CDR3, as DNA: TGCAGCGTTGAAGTAGGCCAGGGGAACTATGGCTACACCTTC. Protein: CSVEVGQGNYGYTF.